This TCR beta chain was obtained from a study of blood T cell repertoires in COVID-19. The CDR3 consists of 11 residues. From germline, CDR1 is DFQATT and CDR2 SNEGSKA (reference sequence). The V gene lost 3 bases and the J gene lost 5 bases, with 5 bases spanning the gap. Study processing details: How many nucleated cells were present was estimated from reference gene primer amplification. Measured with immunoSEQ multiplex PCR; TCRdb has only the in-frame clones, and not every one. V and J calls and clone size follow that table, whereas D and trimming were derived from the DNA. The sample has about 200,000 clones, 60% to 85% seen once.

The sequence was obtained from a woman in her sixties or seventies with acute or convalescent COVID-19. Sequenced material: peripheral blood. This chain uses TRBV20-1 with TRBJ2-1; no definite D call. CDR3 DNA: TGCAGTGCTAGCCGTAACAATGAGCAGTTCTTC. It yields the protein CSASRNNEQFF.